The clone carrying this TCR beta chain was seen just once. Antigen: not known. Replicate PCRs from sorted subsets contained around 200 ng DNA, which is 30,000 to 35,000 T cell genomes. The method was immunoSEQ multiplex PCR; TCRdb's version includes in-frame clones alone and lacks a portion of them. The sample yields 2.5 million or so clones, around nine tenths seen once. The data were obtained in a study of shared clonotypes between healthy human individuals. Points from the study as a whole: What naive subsets generally showed was a larger estimated richness than memory subsets showed.

The V and J ends lost 6 bases and 3 bases respectively, with 9 bases between them. Germline CDR1 and CDR2: MNHNS and SASEGT. The CDR3 loop spans 12 amino acids. This rearrangement joins TRBV6-1 to TRBJ2-7; D is unresolved. Source material: naive CD4+ T cells sorted from blood. As for subset: CD45RA+ positively selected. The sequence was obtained from a man aged 18-30 years in good health. CDR3 DNA: TGTGCCAGCAGGGAAACAAGCTACGAGCAGTACTTC. Its translation is CASRETSYEQYF.